This TCR beta chain is drawn from a study of cytomegalovirus exposure and HLA in healthy donors. Overall study results and limits: A few CMV-associated chains proved CMV antigen-specific in vitro. CMV serostatus was the only immune exposure information that was available.

Amplification used 60 Vbeta primers and 13 Jbeta primers. Sequencing was performed with immunoSEQ multiplex PCR; in TCRdb, only in-frame clones are kept and a portion is missing. The top ten hold roughly 7.1% of the sample, which has over 65,000 clones, 70% to 85% seen once. On this clone itself: Its antigen is not known.

CDR3 length equals 16 residues. Germline values: CDR1 SGHTA, CDR2 FQGNSA. Trimming cost V 6 bases and J 2 bases; bases outside gene matches: 11. This receptor was taken from a middle-aged woman in good health and CMV-seronegative. Sequenced: PBMCs. The chain couples TRBV7-2 to TRBJ2-5, with TRBD2 matching over 8 bases. CDR3 sequence reads: CASRGWERGPQETQYF. The CDR3 DNA sequence: TGTGCCAGCAGGGGTTGGGAGCGGGGGCCACAAGAGACCCAGTACTTC. Full variable domain (missing parts from reference TRBV7-2 and TRBJ2-5): GAGVSQSPSNKVTEKGKDVELRCDPISGHTALYWYRQSLGQGLEFLIYFQGNSAPDKSGLPSDRFSAERTGGSVSTLTIQRTQQEDSAVYLCASRGWERGPQETQYFGPGTRLLVL.